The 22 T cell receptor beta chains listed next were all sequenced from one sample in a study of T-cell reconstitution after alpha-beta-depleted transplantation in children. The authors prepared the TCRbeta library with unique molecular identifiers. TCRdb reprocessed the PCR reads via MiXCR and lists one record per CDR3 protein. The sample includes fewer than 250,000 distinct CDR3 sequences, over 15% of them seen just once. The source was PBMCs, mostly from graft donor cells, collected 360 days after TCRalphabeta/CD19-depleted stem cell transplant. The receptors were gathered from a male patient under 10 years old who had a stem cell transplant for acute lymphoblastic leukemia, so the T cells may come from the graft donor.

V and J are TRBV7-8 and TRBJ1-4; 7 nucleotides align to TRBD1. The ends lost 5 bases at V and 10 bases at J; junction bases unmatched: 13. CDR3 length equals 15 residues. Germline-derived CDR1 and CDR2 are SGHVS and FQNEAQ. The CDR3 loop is CASSTSTGEAGKLFF. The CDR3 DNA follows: TGTGCCAGCAGCACTTCAACAGGGGAGGCTGGAAAACTGTTTTTT.

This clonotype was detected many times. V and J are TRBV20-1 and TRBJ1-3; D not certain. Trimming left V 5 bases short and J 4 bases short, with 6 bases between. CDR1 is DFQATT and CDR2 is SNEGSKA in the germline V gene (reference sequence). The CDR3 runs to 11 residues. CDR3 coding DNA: TGCAGTGCTCGAGCCGGAAACACCATATATTTT. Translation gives CSARAGNTIYF.

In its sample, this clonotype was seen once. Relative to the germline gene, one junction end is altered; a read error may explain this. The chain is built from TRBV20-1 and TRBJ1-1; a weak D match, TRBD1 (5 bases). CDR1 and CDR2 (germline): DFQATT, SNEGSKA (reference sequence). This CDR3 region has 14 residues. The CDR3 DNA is TGCAGTGCTAGAAGCGGGGCGGCGAACACTGAAACTTTCTTT. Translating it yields CSARSGAANTETFF.

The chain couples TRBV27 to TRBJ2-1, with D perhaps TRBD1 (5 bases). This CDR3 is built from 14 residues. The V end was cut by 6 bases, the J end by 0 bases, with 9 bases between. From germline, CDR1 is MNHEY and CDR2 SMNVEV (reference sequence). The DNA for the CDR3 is TGTGCCAGCAGCTACAGGTCCTCCTACAATGAGCAGTTCTTC. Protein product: CASSYRSSYNEQFF.

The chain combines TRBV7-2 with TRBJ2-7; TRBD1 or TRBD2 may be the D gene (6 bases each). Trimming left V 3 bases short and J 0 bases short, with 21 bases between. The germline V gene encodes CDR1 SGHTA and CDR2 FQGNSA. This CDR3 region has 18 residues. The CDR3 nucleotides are TGTGCCAGCAGCTTGCGAGGGGGGCCATTAACGATCTCCTACGAGCAGTACTTC. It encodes CASSLRGGPLTISYEQYF.

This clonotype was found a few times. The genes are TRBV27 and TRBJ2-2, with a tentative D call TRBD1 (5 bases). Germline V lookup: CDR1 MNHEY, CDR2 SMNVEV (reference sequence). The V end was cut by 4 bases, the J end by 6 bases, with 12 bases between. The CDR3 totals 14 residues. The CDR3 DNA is TGTGCCAGCAGTTCACGGTTAGGGGCCGGGGAGCTGTTTTTT. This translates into CASSSRLGAGELFF.

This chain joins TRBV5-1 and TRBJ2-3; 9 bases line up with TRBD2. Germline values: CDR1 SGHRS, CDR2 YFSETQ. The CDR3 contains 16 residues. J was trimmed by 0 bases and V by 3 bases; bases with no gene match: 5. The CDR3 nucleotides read TGCGCCAGCAGCTGGCCTAGCGGGGTTAGCACAGATACGCAGTATTTT. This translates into CASSWPSGVSTDTQYF.

The CDR3 region is CASKGRNTGELFF. Written as DNA, the CDR3 is TGCGCCAGCAAGGGCAGGAACACCGGGGAGCTGTTTTTT. J is TRBJ2-2 and V is TRBV10-2; D call uncertain. V was pared by 7 bases and J by 1 base, with 7 bases between. This CDR3 is 13 amino acids long. Germline loops: CDR1 WSHSY, CDR2 SAAADI.

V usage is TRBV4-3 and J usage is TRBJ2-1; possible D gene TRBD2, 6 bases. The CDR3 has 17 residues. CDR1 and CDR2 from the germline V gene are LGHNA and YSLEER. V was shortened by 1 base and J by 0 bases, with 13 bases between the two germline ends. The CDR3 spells CASSQGGTGSSYNEQFF. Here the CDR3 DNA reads TGCGCCAGCAGCCAAGGCGGGACTGGGAGCTCCTACAATGAGCAGTTCTTC.

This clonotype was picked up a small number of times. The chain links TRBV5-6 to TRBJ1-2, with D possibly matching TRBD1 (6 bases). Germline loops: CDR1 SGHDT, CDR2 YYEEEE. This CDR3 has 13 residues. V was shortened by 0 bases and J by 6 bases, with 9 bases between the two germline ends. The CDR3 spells CASSLVGDNGYTF. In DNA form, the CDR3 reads TGTGCCAGCAGCTTGGTTGGGGACAATGGCTACACCTTC.

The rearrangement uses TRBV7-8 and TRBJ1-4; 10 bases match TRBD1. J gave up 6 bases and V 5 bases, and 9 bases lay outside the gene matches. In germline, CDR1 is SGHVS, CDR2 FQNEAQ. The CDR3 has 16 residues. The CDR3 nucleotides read TGTGCCAGCAGCCCACGGGCGGGACAGGGGCATGAAAAACTGTTTTTT. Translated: CASSPRAGQGHEKLFF.

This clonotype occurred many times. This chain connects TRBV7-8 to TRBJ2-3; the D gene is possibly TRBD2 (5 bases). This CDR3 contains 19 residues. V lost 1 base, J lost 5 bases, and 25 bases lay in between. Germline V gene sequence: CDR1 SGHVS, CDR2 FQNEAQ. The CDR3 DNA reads TGTGCCAGCAGCTTAGGGGTAGTTCGGGCCTCGCTTGCGGGAGATACGCAGTATTTT. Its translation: CASSLGVVRASLAGDTQYF.

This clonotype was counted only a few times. The CDR3 DNA reads as TGTGCCAGCTCACGATTTACCGGGGGGGCCCATGAGCAGTTCTTC. This codes for CASSRFTGGAHEQFF. The chain joins TRBV18 to TRBJ2-1; 8 nucleotides align to TRBD2. Unmatched junction bases numbered 10, after V lost 4 bases and J lost 8 bases. The CDR3 is 15 residues long. Germline V lookup: CDR1 KGHSH, CDR2 LQKENI. Variable domain in full (rest from reference TRBV18 and TRBJ2-1): NAGVMQNPRHLVRRRGQEARLRCSPMKGHSHVYWYRQLPEEGLKFMVYLQKENIIDESGMPKERFSAEFPKEGPSILRIQQVVRGDSAAYFCASSRFTGGAHEQFFGPGTRLTVL.

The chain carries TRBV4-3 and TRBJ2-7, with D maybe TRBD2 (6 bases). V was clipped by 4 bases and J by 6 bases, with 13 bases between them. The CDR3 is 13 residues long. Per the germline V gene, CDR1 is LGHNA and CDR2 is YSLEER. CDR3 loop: CASSPIGGSEQYF. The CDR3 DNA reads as TGCGCCAGCAGCCCCATTGGGGGGTCCGAGCAGTACTTC.

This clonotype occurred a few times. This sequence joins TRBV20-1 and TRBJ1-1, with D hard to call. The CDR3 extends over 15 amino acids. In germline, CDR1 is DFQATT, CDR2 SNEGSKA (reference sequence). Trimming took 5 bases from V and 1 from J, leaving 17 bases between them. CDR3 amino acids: CSAAPGRVWNTEAFF. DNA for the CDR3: TGCAGTGCTGCACCAGGACGGGTGTGGAACACTGAAGCTTTCTTT.

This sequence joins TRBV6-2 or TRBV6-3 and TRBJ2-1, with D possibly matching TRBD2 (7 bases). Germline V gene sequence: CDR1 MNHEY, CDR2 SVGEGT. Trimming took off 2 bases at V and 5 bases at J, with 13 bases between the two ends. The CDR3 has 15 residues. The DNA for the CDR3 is TGTGCCAGCAGTTACAGGGGGGGAGGGCACAATGAGCAGTTCTTC. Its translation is CASSYRGGGHNEQFF.

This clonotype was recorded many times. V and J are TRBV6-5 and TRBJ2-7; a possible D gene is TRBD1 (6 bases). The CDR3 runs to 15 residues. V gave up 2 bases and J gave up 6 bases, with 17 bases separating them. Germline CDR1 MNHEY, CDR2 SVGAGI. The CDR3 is CASSYRGHIAGEQYF. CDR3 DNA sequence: TGTGCCAGCAGTTACCGGGGACATATCGCCGGCGAGCAGTACTTC.

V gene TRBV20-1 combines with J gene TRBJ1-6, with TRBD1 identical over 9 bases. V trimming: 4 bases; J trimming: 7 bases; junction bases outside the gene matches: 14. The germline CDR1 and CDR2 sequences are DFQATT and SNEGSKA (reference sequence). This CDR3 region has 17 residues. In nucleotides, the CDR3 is TGCAGTGCTACCTCGGGACAGGGTCGTCGGGAGAATTCACCCCTCCACTTT. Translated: CSATSGQGRRENSPLHF.

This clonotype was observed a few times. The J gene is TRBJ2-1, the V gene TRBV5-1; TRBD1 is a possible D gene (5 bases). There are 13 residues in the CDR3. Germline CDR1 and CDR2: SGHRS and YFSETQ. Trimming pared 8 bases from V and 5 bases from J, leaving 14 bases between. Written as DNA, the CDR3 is TGCGCCAGTACAGGACCTCCAAACAATGAGCAGTTCTTC. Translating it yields CASTGPPNNEQFF.

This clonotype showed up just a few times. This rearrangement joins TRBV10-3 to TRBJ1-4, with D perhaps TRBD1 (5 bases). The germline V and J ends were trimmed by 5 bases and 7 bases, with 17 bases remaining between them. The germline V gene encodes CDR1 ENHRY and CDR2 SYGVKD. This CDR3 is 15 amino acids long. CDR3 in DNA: TGTGCCATCAGTCCCTCAGGGAGCAAAGTTGAAAAACTGTTTTTT. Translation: CAISPSGSKVEKLFF.

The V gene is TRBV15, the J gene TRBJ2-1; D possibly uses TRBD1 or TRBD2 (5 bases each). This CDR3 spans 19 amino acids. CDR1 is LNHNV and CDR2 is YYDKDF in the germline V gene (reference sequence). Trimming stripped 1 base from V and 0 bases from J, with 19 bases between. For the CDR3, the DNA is TGTGCCACCAGCAGAGTCCCCCCGGCGACGGGGCGCTCCTACAATGAGCAGTTCTTC. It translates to CATSRVPPATGRSYNEQFF.

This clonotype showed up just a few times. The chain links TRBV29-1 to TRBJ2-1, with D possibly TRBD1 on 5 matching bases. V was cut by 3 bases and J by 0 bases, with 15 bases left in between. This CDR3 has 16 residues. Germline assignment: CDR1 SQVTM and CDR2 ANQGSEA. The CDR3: CSVDGGDTGSYNEQFF. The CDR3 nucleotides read TGCAGCGTTGATGGTGGGGATACAGGCTCCTACAATGAGCAGTTCTTC.